One sample yielded the 5 T cell receptor beta chains listed below, sequenced in a study of beta chain features in type 1 diabetes. Sequencing targeted expressed TCRB transcripts, as all isolated RNA had been reverse transcribed. Sequencing used immunoSEQ multiplex PCR; TCRdb keeps in-frame clones, though not all of them. The sample shows roughly 400,000 clones, about 15% of them seen only once. The specimen was naive CD4+ T cells from blood. These TCRs come from a man aged 25 to 45 in good health.

This clone has only a few counts. This chain links TRBV4-1 with TRBJ2-3, with TRBD1 identical over 7 bases. There are 16 residues in the CDR3. Germline values: CDR1 MGHRA, CDR2 YSYEKL. V lost 4 bases to trimming and J lost 2 bases; unmatched junction nucleotides: 9. This CDR3 reads CASSLGTALTTDTQYF. The CDR3 bases are TGCGCCAGCAGCCTCGGGACAGCTCTTACCACAGATACGCAGTATTTT.

In this sample, this clone turned up a few times. The chain employs TRBV2 and TRBJ2-7; D remains unclear. The CDR3 spans 11 residues. Trimming removed 10 bases at V and 4 bases at J, with 11 bases between. Germline V lookup: CDR1 SNHLY, CDR2 FYNNEI. The CDR3 DNA follows: TGTGCCACCTCTCGGGTTTACGAGCAGTACGTC. Protein sequence: CATSRVYEQYV.

This clone was counted only a few times. This chain connects TRBV5-6 to TRBJ2-3; no firm D call. The length of the CDR3 is 12 residues. Germline V gene lookup returns CDR1 SGHDT and CDR2 YYEEEE. Trimming took 4 bases from V and 6 from J, leaving 9 bases between them. This CDR3 is CASSQRSDTQYF. Here the CDR3 DNA reads TGTGCCAGCAGCCAGAGATCGGATACGCAGTATTTT. Drawing the rest from reference TRBV5-6 and TRBJ2-3, the complete variable domain is DAGVTQSPTHLIKTRGQQVTLRCSPKSGHDTVSWYQQALGQGPQFIFQYYEEEERQRGNFPDRFSGHQFPNYSSELNVNALLLGDSALYLCASSQRSDTQYFGPGTRLTVL.

This clone was observed a few times. This chain connects TRBV5-4 to TRBJ1-2, with 8 bases fitting TRBD1. Per germline, CDR1 SGHNT and CDR2 YYREEE (reference sequence). This CDR3 has 15 residues. Trimming removed 7 bases from V and 0 bases from J; junction bases left unmatched: 8. CDR3 loop: CASQITGGANYGYTF. Written as DNA, the CDR3 is TGTGCCAGCCAAATTACAGGGGGTGCTAACTATGGCTACACCTTC.

The CDR3 is CASGRQDYEQYV. As DNA, the CDR3 is TGTGCTAGTGGCCGACAGGACTACGAGCAGTACGTC. The chain links TRBV12-5 to TRBJ2-7; possibly TRBD1 for D (6 bases). CDR3 size: 12 residues. V was cut by 6 bases and J by 3 bases, with 9 bases left in between. Looked up from germline, CDR1 is LGHNT and CDR2 is FRNRAP.